This T cell receptor (beta chain) is from a study of blood T cell repertoires in COVID-19. As for the study in general: The United States, Italy and Spain supplied acute and convalescent COVID-19 samples. The analysed material was cDNA or gDNA that came from T cells, B-cell-depleted T cells, or PBMCs.

In the original processing: Researchers report that nucleated cell counts were estimated from reference gene primer amplification. Generated by immunoSEQ multiplex PCR, the TCRdb table keeps only in-frame clones and is missing some. V, J and clone size are those of that table, while D and trimming were read from the DNA. In the table there are roughly 260,000 clones, around nine tenths of which are singletons. The receptor was derived from a man aged 35-49 years who had recovered from COVID-19. Source material: peripheral blood.

The CDR3 is CASSPLASTTGELFF. CDR3 nucleotides: TGTGCCAGCTCACCACTAGCCTCTACCACCGGGGAGCTGTTTTTT. The chain joins TRBV18 to TRBJ2-2, with D hard to call. The CDR3 totals 15 residues. The germline CDR1 and CDR2 sequences are KGHSH and LQKENI. Trimming cost V 1 base and J 4 bases, with 10 bases left between them.